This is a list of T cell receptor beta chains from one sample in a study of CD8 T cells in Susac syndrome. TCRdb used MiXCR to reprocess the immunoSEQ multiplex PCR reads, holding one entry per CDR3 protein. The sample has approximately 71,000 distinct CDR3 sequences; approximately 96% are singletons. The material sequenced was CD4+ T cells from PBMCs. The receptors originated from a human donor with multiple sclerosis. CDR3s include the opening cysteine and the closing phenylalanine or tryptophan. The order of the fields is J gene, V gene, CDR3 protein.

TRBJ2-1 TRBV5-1 CASSSDRGPGEQFF
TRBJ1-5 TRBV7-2 CASSLTGAYSNQPQHF
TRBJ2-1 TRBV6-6 CASKEGVYNEQFF
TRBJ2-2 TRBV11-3 CASSSIHRDRGSNTGELFF
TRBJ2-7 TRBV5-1 CASSLEGTLLYEQYF
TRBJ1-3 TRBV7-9 CASSLAPGTGNTIYF
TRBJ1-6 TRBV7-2 CASSPGTGNNSPLHF
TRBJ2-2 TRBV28 CASSPPRSGGTSNTGELFF
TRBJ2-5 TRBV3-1 CASSQGGGQETQYF
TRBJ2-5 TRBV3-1 CASSQDRVPGPPIRETQYF
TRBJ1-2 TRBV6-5 CASSPGTHGYTF
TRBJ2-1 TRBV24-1 CATSDPGQGGYEQFF
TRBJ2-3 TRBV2 CASRERLAGGGDTQYF
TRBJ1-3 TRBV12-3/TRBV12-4 CASSPSVDTIYF
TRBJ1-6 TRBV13 CASSLGRANNSPLHF
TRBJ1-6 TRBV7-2 CASSLRGPLHF
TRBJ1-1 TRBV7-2 CASSLEGSRTEAFF
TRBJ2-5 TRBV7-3 CASSTGPASQETQYF
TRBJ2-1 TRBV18 CASSPGLQTLYNEQFF
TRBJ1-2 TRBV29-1 CSVRERVRGGYTF
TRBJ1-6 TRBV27 CASSSQGASPLHF
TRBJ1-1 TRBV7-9 CASSLSGKNTEAFF
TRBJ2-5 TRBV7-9 CASSPLGETQYF
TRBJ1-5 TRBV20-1 CSASQGGNQPQHF
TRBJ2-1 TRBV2 CASGVDSSYNEQFF
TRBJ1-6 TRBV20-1 CSARDLYRGNSPLHF
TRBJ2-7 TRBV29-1 CSVEGLAEYEQYF
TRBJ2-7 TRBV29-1 CSVDSSGGSSWQYF
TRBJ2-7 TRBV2 CASLRDRDEQYF
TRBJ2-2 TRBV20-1 CSATPPEAGGPDTGELFF
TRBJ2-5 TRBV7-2 CASSLNSGGAETQYF
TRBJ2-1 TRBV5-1 CASSFLDGSINEQFF
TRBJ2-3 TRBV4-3 CASSQVASGGAADTQYF
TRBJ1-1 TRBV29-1 CSGLGTGNTEAFF
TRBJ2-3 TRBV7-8 CASSLEYRSSRTDTQYF
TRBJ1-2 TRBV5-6 CASTATEYGYTF
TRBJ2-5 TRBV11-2 CASSPPSLAGTETQYF
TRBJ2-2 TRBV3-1 CASSRTGGTGELFF
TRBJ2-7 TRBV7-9 CASSLEPVGSYEQYF
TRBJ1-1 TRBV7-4 CASSSQGWGTEAFF
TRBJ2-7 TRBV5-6 CASSLVTGSYEQYF
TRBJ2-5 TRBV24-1 CATSDLQGTGLETQYF
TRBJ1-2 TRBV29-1 CSVSPGPRTYGYTF
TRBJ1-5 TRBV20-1 CSAIGGAGSNQPQHF
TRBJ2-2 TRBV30 CAWSVLGGAGGELFF
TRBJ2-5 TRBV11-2 CASSLDREGTETQYF
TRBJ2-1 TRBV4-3 CASSQGLAGWPPPEGTYNEQFF
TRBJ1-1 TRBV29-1 CSVEEEQAATEAFF
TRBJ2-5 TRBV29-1 CSVATGGETQYF
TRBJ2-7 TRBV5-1 CASSGIKGGTYEQYF